This T cell receptor (beta chain) is from a study of T-cell memory formation after mild COVID-19. The CDR3 is 16 amino acids. V lost 4 bases, J lost 2 bases, and 7 bases stayed unmatched. Germline V gene data show CDR1 as SEHNR and CDR2 as FQNEAQ (reference sequence). TCRdb recomputed calls from the 5' RACE reads with MiXCR, one row per CDR3 protein. The sample includes roughly 170,000 distinct CDR3 sequences, less than 20% of them seen just once. The chain employs TRBV7-9 and TRBJ2-3; 9 bases fit TRBD2. The TCR sequence derives from a young man who had mild COVID-19 (a few samples of this study predate the infection). Cell type and time point are not known. Source material: PBMCs or a T cell subset sorted from them (not recorded which). Here the CDR3 DNA reads TGTGCCAGCAGCTCCTTGAGCGGGGGGATCACAGATACGCAGTATTTT. It yields the protein CASSSLSGGITDTQYF.